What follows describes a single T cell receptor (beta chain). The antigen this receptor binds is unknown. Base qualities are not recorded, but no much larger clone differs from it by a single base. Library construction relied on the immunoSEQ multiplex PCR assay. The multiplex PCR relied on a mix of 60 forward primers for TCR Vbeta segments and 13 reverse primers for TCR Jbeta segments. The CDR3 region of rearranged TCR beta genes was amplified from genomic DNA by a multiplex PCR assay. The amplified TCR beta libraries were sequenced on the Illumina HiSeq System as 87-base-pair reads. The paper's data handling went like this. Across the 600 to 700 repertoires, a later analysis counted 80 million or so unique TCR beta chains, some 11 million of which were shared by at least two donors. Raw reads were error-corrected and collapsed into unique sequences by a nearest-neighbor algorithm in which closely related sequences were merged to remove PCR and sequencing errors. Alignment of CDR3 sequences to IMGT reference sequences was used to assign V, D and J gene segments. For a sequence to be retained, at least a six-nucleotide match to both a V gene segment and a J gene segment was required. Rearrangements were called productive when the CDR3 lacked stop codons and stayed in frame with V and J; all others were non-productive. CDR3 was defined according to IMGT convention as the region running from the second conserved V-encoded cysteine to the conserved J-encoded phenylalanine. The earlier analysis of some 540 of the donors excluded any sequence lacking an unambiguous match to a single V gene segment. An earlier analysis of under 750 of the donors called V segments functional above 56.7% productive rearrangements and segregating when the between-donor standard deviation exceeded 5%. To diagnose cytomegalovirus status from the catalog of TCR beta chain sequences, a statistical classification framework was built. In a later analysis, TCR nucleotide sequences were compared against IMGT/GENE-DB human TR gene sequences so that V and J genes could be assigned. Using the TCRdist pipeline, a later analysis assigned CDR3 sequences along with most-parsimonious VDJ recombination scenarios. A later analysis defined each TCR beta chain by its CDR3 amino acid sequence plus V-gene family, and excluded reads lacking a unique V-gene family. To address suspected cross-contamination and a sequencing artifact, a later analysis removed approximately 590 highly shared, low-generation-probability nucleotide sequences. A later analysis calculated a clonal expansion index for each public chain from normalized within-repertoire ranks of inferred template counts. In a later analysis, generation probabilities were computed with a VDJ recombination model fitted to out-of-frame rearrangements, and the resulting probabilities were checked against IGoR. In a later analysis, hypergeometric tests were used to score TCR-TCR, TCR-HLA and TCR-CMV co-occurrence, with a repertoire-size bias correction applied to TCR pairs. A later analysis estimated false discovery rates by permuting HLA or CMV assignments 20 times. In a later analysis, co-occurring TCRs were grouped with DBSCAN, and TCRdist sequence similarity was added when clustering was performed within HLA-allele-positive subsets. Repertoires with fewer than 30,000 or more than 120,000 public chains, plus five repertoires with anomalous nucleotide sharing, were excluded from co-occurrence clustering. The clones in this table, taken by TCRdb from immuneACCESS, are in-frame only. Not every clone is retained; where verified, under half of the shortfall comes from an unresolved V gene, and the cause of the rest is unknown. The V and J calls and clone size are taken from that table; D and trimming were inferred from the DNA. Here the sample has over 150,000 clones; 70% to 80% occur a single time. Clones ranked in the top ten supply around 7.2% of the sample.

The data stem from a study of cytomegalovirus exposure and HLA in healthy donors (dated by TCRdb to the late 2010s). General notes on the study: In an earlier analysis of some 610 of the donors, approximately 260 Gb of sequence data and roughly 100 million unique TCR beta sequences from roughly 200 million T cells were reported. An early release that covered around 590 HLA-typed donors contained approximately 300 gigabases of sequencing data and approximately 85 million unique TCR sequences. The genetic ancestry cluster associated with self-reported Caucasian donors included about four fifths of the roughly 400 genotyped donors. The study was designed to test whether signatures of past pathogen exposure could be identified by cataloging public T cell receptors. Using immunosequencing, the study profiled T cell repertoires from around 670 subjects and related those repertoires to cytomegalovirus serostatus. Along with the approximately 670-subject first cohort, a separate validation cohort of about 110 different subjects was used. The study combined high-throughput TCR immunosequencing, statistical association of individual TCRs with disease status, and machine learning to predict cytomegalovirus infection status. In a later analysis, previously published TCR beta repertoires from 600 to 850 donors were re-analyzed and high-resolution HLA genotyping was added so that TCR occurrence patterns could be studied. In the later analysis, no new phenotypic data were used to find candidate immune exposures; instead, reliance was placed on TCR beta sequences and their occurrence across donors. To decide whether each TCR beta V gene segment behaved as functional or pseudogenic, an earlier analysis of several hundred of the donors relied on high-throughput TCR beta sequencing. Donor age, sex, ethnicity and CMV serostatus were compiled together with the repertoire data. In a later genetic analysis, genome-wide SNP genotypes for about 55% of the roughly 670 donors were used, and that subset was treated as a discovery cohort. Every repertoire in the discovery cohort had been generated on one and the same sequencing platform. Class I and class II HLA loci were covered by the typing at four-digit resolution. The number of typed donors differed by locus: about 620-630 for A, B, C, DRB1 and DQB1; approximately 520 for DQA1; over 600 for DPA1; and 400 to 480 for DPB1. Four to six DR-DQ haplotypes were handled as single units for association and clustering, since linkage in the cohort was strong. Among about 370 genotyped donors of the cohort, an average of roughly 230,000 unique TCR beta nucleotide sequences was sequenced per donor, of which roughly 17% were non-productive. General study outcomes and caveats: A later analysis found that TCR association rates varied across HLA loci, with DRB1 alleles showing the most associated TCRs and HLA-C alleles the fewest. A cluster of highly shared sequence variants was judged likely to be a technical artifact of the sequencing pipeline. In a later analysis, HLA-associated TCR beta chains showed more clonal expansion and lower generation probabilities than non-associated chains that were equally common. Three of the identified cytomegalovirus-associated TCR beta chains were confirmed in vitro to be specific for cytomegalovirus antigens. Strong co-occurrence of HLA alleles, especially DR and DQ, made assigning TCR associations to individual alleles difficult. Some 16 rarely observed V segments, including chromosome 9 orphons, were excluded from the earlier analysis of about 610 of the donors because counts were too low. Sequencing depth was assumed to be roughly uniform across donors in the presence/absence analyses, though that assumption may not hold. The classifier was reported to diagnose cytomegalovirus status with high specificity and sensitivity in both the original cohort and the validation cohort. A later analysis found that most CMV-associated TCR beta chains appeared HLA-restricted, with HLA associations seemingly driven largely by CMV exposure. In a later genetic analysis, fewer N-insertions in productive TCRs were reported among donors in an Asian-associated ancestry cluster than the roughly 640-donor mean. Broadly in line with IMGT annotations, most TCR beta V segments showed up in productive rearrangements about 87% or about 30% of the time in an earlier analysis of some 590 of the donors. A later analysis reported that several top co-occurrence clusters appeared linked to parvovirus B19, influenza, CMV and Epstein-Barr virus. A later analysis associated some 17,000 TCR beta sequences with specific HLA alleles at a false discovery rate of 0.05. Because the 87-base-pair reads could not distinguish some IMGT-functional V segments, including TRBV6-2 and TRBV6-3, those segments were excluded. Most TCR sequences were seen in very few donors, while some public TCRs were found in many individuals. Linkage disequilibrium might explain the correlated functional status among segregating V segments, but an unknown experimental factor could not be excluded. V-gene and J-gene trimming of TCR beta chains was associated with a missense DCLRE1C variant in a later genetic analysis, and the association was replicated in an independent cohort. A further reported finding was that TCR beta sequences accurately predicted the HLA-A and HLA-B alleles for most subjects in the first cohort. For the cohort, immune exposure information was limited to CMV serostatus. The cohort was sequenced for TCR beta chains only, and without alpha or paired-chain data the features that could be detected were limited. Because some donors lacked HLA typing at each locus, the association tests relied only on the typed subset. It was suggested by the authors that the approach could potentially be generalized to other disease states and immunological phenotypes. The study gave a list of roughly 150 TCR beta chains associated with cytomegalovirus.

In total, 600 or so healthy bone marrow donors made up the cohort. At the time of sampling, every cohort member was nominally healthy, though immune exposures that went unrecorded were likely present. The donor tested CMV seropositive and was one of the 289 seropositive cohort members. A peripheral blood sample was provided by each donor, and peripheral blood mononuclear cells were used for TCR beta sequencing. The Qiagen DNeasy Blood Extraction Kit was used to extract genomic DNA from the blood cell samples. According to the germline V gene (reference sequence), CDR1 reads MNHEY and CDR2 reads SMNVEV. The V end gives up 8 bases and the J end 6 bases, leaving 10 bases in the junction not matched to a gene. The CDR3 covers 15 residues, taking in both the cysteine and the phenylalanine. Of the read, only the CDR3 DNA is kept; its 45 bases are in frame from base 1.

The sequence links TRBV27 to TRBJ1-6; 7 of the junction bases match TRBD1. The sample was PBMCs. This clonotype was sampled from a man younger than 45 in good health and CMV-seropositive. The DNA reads TGTGCCAGCCGAATAAGGGGACAGTTTAATTCACCCCTCCACTTT. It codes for CASRIRGQFNSPLHF.